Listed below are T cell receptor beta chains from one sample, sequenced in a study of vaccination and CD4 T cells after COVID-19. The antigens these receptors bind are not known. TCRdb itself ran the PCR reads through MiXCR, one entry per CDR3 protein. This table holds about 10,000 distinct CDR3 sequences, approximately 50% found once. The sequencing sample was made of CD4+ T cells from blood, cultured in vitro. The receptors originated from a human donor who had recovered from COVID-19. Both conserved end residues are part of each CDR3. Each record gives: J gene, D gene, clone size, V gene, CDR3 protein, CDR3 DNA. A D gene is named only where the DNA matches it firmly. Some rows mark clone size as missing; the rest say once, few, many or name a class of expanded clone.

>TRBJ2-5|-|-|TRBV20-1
CSANRQETQYF
TGCAGTGCTAACAGGCAAGAGACCCAGTACTTC
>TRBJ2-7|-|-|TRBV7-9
CASSLFGRKDTYEQYF
TGTGCCAGCAGCTTATTTGGCCGTAAAGATACCTACGAGCAGTACTTC
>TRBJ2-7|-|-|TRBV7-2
CASSFSYEQYF
TGTGCCAGCAGCTTTTCCTACGAGCAGTACTTC
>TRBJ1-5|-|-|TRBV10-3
CAITTDANQPQHF
TGTGCCATCACGACGGATGCTAATCAGCCCCAGCATTTT
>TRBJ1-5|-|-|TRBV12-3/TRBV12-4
CASSPGVSNQPQHF
TGTGCCAGCAGTCCTGGGGTAAGCAATCAGCCCCAGCATTTT
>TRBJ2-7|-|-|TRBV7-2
CASSPRQVSYEQYF
TGTGCCAGCAGCCCCCGACAGGTCTCCTACGAGCAGTACTTC
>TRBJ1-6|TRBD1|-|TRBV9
CASSSGQTNSPLHF
TGTGCCAGCAGCTCGGGACAGACAAACTCACCCCTCCACTTT
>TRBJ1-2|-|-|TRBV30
CAWTRVQNYGYTF
TGTGCCTGGACGAGGGTGCAGAACTATGGCTACACCTTC
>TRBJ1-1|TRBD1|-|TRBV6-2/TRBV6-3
CASSYYRTGGRIVVAFF
TGTGCCAGCAGTTACTACCGGACAGGGGGCAGAATAGTTGTAGCTTTCTTT
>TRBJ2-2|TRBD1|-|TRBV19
CASSIQGAGAGELFF
TGTGCCAGTAGTATCCAGGGGGCAGGGGCCGGGGAGCTGTTTTTT
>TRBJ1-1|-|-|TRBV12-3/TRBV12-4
CASSFPGNTEAFF
TGTGCCAGCAGTTTTCCGGGGAACACTGAAGCTTTCTTT
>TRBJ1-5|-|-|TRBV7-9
CASSLGGYSNQPQHF
TGTGCCAGCAGCTTAGGGGGTTATAGCAATCAGCCCCAGCATTTT
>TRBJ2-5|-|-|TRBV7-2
CASSLEAALQGETQYF
TGTGCCAGCAGCTTAGAGGCAGCACTCCAAGGGGAGACCCAGTACTTC
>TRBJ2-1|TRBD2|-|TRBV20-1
CSARDWSGGQSSYNEQFF
TGCAGTGCTAGAGATTGGAGCGGGGGGCAGAGCTCCTACAATGAGCAGTTCTTC
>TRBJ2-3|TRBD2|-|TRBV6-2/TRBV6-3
CASSYLLAGGPRDTQYF
TGTGCCAGCAGTTACTTACTAGCGGGGGGGCCCAGGGATACGCAGTATTTT
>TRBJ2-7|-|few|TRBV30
CAWRGGDVLFSYEQYF
TGTGCCTGGAGGGGAGGAGATGTACTGTTTTCCTACGAGCAGTACTTC
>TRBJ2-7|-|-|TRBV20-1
CSATQIGRSYEQYF
TGCAGTGCTACTCAAATTGGACGCTCCTACGAGCAGTACTTC
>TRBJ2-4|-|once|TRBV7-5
CISVPEVGCQPLSGSKNIQYF
-
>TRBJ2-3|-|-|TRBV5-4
CASSLDSASTDTQYF
TGTGCCAGCAGCTTGGACTCCGCTAGCACAGATACGCAGTATTTT
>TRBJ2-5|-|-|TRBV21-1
CASSKGRRDKTQYF
TGTGCCAGCAGCAAAGGGCGGAGGGACAAGACCCAGTACTTC
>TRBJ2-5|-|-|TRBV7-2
CASSSWGSNQETQYF
TGTGCCAGCAGCTCTTGGGGCAGCAACCAAGAGACCCAGTACTTC
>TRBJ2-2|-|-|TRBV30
CAWSVGARTGELFF
TGTGCCTGGAGTGTGGGTGCCCGCACCGGGGAGCTGTTTTTT
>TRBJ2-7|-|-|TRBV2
CASRGQSYEQYF
TGTGCCAGCAGGGGACAATCCTACGAGCAGTACTTC
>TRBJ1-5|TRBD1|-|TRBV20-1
CSARVGGQGNQPQHF
TGCAGTGCTAGAGTGGGGGGACAGGGCAATCAGCCCCAGCATTTT
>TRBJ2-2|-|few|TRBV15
CATSRDRTGELFF
TGTGCCACCAGCAGAGATCGGACCGGGGAGCTGTTTTTT
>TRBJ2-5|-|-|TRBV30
CAWSVGGGASETQYF
TGTGCCTGGAGTGTAGGTGGGGGGGCCTCAGAGACCCAGTACTTC
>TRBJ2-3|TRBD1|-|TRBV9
CASSVDTGVDTQYF
TGTGCCAGCAGCGTAGACACAGGGGTAGATACGCAGTATTTT
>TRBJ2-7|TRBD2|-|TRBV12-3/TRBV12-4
CASSLEAGASYEQYF
TGTGCCAGCAGTTTAGAAGCGGGGGCCTCCTACGAGCAGTACTTC
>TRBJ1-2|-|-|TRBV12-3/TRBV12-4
CASSRGGGYTF
TGTGCCAGCAGCCGGGGAGGGGGCTACACCTTC
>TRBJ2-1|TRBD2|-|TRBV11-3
CASSLHTLGLAGGVGSYNEQFF
TGTGCCAGCAGCTTACACACCCTTGGACTAGCGGGGGGCGTTGGCTCCTACAATGAGCAGTTCTTC
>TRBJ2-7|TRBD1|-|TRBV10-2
CASTGRTGINEQYF
TGCGCCAGCACCGGTCGGACAGGGATCAACGAGCAGTACTTC
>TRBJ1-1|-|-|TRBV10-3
CAIRQMVNTEAFF
TGTGCCATCAGACAGATGGTGAACACTGAAGCTTTCTTT
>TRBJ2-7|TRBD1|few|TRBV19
CASSPDRAYEQYF
TGTGCCAGTAGCCCAGACAGGGCCTACGAGCAGTACTTC
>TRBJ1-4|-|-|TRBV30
CAWSADSTGLKLFF
TGTGCCTGGAGTGCAGATTCAACCGGTCTCAAACTGTTTTTT
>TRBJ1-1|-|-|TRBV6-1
CASSEGQAKTGKTEAFF
TGTGCCAGCAGTGAAGGACAGGCTAAAACTGGAAAAACTGAAGCTTTCTTT
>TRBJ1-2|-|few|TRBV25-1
CASSEKGRSGYTF
TGTGCCAGCAGTGAGAAAGGCCGCTCCGGCTACACCTTC
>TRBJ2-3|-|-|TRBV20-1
CSARDDRNTDTQYF
TGCAGTGCTAGAGACGACAGAAACACAGATACGCAGTATTTT
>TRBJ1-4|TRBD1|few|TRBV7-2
CASSFGQELPNEKLFF
TGTGCCAGCAGCTTTGGACAGGAGCTTCCTAATGAAAAACTGTTTTTT
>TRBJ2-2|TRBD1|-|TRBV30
CAWRDRGRTGELFF
TGTGCCTGGAGGGACAGGGGGCGTACCGGGGAGCTGTTTTTT
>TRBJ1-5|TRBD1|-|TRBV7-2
CASSKGQGEPQHF
TGTGCCAGCAGCAAGGGACAGGGTGAGCCCCAGCATTTT
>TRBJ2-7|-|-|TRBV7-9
CASSWAEGSSSYEQYF
TGTGCCAGCAGCTGGGCAGAAGGGTCGAGCTCCTACGAGCAGTACTTC
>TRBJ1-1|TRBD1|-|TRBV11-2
CASSFPSGTGGVREAFF
TGTGCCAGCAGCTTCCCCTCCGGGACAGGGGGCGTTAGGGAAGCTTTCTTT
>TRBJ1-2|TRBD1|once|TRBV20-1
CSARSTRSGQGATNYGYTF
TGCAGTGCTAGATCAACGAGATCAGGACAGGGGGCAACGAACTATGGCTACACCTTC
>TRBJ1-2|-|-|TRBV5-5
CASSLQTLLSYGYTF
TGTGCCAGCAGCTTGCAGACACTCCTTAGCTATGGCTACACCTTC
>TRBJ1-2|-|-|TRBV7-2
CASLGGAEAGYTF
TGTGCCAGCCTAGGAGGGGCAGAGGCTGGTTACACCTTC
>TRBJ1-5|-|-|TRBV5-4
CASSLGAGNQPQHF
TGTGCCAGCAGCTTGGGTGCAGGCAATCAGCCCCAGCATTTT
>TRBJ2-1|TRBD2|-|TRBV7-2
CASSSQRLAGGPYNEQFF
TGTGCCAGCAGCTCCCAACGACTAGCGGGGGGACCCTACAATGAGCAGTTCTTC
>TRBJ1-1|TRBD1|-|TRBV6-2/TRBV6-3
CASSDQRGRPHTEAFF
TGTGCCAGCAGCGACCAAAGGGGGCGCCCACACACTGAAGCTTTCTTT
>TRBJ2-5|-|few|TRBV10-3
CAISEGTTQETQYF
TGTGCCATCAGTGAGGGGACCACCCAAGAGACCCAGTACTTC
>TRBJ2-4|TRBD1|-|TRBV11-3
CASSPGQDNIQYF
TGTGCCAGCAGCCCGGGACAGGATAACATTCAGTACTTC
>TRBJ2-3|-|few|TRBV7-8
CASLPGAAVFTDTQYF
TGTGCCAGCCTGCCCGGGGCGGCAGTCTTCACAGATACGCAGTATTTT
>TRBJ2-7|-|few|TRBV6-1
CASSEALQGQLPPYEQYF
TGTGCCAGCAGTGAAGCGCTTCAAGGACAGTTACCCCCCTACGAGCAGTACTTC
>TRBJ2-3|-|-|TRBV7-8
CASSPRALTAADTQYF
TGTGCCAGCAGCCCTCGGGCCCTAACAGCTGCAGATACGCAGTATTTT
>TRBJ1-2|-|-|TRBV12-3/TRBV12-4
CASSRWQFYGYTF
TGTGCCAGCAGCCGGTGGCAGTTCTATGGCTACACCTTC
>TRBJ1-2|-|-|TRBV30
CAWSVRDRWGNYGYTF
TGTGCCTGGAGTGTCCGGGACCGCTGGGGCAACTATGGCTACACCTTC
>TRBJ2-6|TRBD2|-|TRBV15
CATSAAGGSSGANVLTF
TGTGCCACCAGCGCAGCGGGGGGCTCCTCTGGGGCCAACGTCCTGACTTTC
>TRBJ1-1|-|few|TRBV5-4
CASSSAGGRLPEAFF
TGTGCCAGCAGCTCCGCCGGGGGCAGGCTACCTGAAGCTTTCTTT
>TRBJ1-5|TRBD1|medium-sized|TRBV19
CASSPDRSFNQPQHF
TGTGCCAGTAGCCCGGACAGGTCTTTCAATCAGCCCCAGCATTTT
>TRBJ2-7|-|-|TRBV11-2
CASSLPGGQGGEQYF
TGTGCCAGCAGCTTACCAGGGGGGCAGGGGGGTGAGCAGTACTTC